The 17 T cell receptor beta chains below all came from one sample that was sequenced in a study of shared clonotypes between healthy human individuals. The repertoire was sequenced with immunoSEQ multiplex PCR; TCRdb's copy has only in-frame clones and lacks some. The sample contains about 1.5 million clones, 96% of which appear only once. The sequencing input was naive CD4+ T cells sorted from blood. Indicated subset: CD45RA+ positively selected. These receptors were taken from a man aged 25 to 40 in good health.

The rearrangement joins TRBV7-9 to TRBJ2-7; D not certain. CDR3 size: 14 residues. Germline assignment: CDR1 SEHNR and CDR2 FQNEAQ (reference sequence). Trimming pared 0 bases from V and 2 bases from J, leaving 8 bases between. CDR3 protein: CASSLAPLAYEQYF. DNA for the CDR3: TGTGCCAGCAGCTTAGCCCCCTTGGCCTACGAGCAGTACTTC.

The gene calls are TRBV5-1 and TRBJ2-1; D gene ambiguous. The V and J ends lost 0 bases and 8 bases respectively, with 6 bases between them. The CDR3 runs 12 residues. The germline CDR1 and CDR2 sequences are SGHRS and YFSETQ. CDR3 residues: CASSLALHEQFF. DNA of the CDR3: TGCGCCAGCAGCTTGGCCCTCCATGAGCAGTTCTTC.

The chain joins TRBV28 to TRBJ1-2; 7 bases are a match to TRBD1. Germline CDR1 reads MDHEN; CDR2 reads SYDVKM. The CDR3 has 14 amino acids. Losses at the gene ends were 7 bases for V and 7 bases for J; bases not matched to a gene: 12. Here the CDR3 DNA reads TGTGCCAGCAAACGACAGGGAGCCTCTCCTGGCTACACCTTC. Its protein is CASKRQGASPGYTF.

This clone was seen only once. The chain carries TRBV2 and TRBJ1-5; TRBD1 is a possible D gene (5 bases). CDR1 is SNHLY and CDR2 is FYNNEI in the germline V gene. The V end lost 3 bases, the J end lost 0 bases, and 9 bases lay between the germline ends. The CDR3 is 15 amino acids. CDR3 coding DNA: TGTGCCAGCAGTGATCAGGGCCTTAGCAATCAGCCCCAGCATTTT. This codes for CASSDQGLSNQPQHF.

V usage is TRBV5-1 and J usage is TRBJ2-5, with D maybe TRBD1 (5 bases). Germline V gives CDR1 SGHRS, CDR2 YFSETQ. The CDR3 extends over 13 amino acids. The germline V and J ends were trimmed by 3 bases and 1 base, with 7 bases remaining between them. In nucleotides, the CDR3 is TGCGCCAGCAGCTACGACAGCCAAGAGACCCAGTACTTC. Translating gives CASSYDSQETQYF. Complete variable domain (other parts from reference TRBV5-1 and TRBJ2-5): KAGVTQTPRYLIKTRGQQVTLSCSPISGHRSVSWYQQTPGQGLQFLFEYFSETQRNKGNFPGRFSGRQFSNSRSEMNVSTLELGDSALYLCASSYDSQETQYFGPGTRLLVL.

This rearrangement joins TRBV7-3 to TRBJ1-1; 7 bases are shared with TRBD1. CDR3 length equals 13 residues. Germline CDR1 and CDR2: SGHTA and FQGTGA. J was trimmed by 11 bases and V by 1 base; bases with no gene match: 7. In DNA, the CDR3 is TGTGCCAGCAGCTTAAGACAGGGAACGACGGCTTTCTTT. It specifies CASSLRQGTTAFF.

V usage is TRBV10-2 and J usage is TRBJ2-7, with 8 bases aligning to TRBD1. Trimming took 5 bases from V and 3 from J; bases not matched to a gene: 12. CDR1 is WSHSY, CDR2 SAAADI, per germline. The CDR3 has 16 residues. This CDR3 reads CASSRPTGTGNYEQYF. As DNA, the CDR3 is TGCGCCAGCAGTCGACCCACCGGGACAGGAAACTACGAGCAGTACTTC.

The chain combines TRBV5-6 with TRBJ2-7; weak D call: TRBD2 (6 bases). The germline CDR1 and CDR2 sequences are SGHDT and YYEEEE. V was trimmed by 5 bases and J by 2 bases, leaving 11 bases between them. The CDR3 is made up of 13 amino acids. The CDR3 region is CASSARGTYEQYF. In DNA form, the CDR3 reads TGTGCCAGCAGTGCGCGGGGAACCTACGAGCAGTACTTC.

The chain combines TRBV6-1 with TRBJ2-3, with 9 nucleotides matching TRBD1. J gave up 14 bases and V 0 bases, and 6 bases lay outside the gene matches. This CDR3 is 13 amino acids long. CDR1 and CDR2 from the germline V gene are MNHNS and SASEGT. Here the CDR3 DNA reads TGTGCCAGCAGTGAAGCGCTTCAGGGACAGGGGTATTTT. Translation: CASSEALQGQGYF.

This clone was detected once. The chain employs TRBV6-5 and TRBJ1-3; D is unclear. Germline V gives CDR1 MNHEY, CDR2 SVGAGI. Deletions cut 11 bases from V and 0 bases from J, with 8 bases between. There are 12 residues in the CDR3. Here the CDR3 DNA reads TGTGCCGCTACGAGCTCTGGAAACACCATATATTTT. It encodes CAATSSGNTIYF.

The chain employs TRBV18 and TRBJ2-3; no firm D call. Looked up from germline, CDR1 is KGHSH and CDR2 is LQKENI. V gave up 5 bases and J gave up 4 bases, with 19 bases separating them. The CDR3 is 16 amino acids. The CDR3 loop is CASSAIIGLKADTQYF. In nucleotides, the CDR3 is TGTGCCAGCTCAGCTATAATCGGATTAAAGGCAGATACGCAGTATTTT.

The gene calls are TRBV5-1 and TRBJ2-7, with a weak D call TRBD1 (6 bases). The CDR3 totals 12 residues. V lost 5 bases and J lost 3, with 9 bases in between. CDR1 is SGHRS and CDR2 is YFSETQ in the germline V gene. The CDR3 loop reads CASRAGVYEQYF. CDR3 DNA: TGCGCCAGCAGGGCAGGGGTCTACGAGCAGTACTTC.

Concerning this clone: In the same sample, other DNA sequences code for this CDR3. The genes are TRBV18 and TRBJ2-5; the match to TRBD2 covers 8 bases. The CDR3 consists of 14 residues. V was pared by 3 bases and J by 1 base, with 1 base of the junction left unmatched. Germline V gene lookup returns CDR1 KGHSH and CDR2 LQKENI. The CDR3 DNA sequence: TGTGCCAGCTCACCTAGCGGGACCCAAGAGACCCAGTACTTC. Encoded protein: CASSPSGTQETQYF.

V usage is TRBV18 and J usage is TRBJ1-1; the match to TRBD1 covers 8 bases. CDR3 size: 15 residues. V lost 0 bases, J lost 5 bases, and 5 bases stayed unmatched. Germline V gene sequence: CDR1 KGHSH, CDR2 LQKENI. CDR3 sequence (DNA): TGTGCCAGCTCACCACCCTCACAGGGGGGGACTGAAGCTTTCTTT. Translated, it gives CASSPPSQGGTEAFF.

The rearrangement links TRBV10-3 to TRBJ2-7; TRBD2 agrees at 9 bases. Germline values: CDR1 ENHRY, CDR2 SYGVKD. This CDR3 comprises 14 residues. Germline trimming cut 4 bases from V and 6 bases from J; bases unmatched to any gene: 7. DNA of the CDR3: TGTGCCATCAGTGTGGGTAGCGGGAGCTCCGAGCAGTACTTC. Translated, it gives CAISVGSGSSEQYF.

The chain couples TRBV6-1 to TRBJ1-3; weak D call: TRBD1 (6 bases). The CDR3 length is 16 residues. The germline CDR1 and CDR2 sequences are MNHNS and SASEGT. V lost 2 bases and J lost 0, with 11 bases in between. The DNA of the CDR3 is TGTGCCAGCAGTGAACGACAGGCCAGCTCTGGAAACACCATATATTTT. Its translation: CASSERQASSGNTIYF.

The CDR3 DNA is TGTGCCAGCACCCCATCGGGGGGTTTAGAGACCCAGTACTTC. Its translation: CASTPSGGLETQYF. This chain joins TRBV5-4 and TRBJ2-5, with 7 bases that match TRBD2. The germline V gene has CDR1 SGHNT and CDR2 YYREEE (reference sequence). The CDR3 loop spans 14 amino acids. With 6 bases clipped from V and 4 bases from J, the junction kept 9 bases outside the gene matches.